The clone carrying this T cell receptor beta chain is labeled medium-sized. These data originate in a study of blood T cell repertoires in COVID-19. Background on the study: Material from acute and convalescent COVID-19 was sourced from the United States, Italy and Spain.

In the source study's methods: Reference gene primer amplification in the assay estimated nucleated cell counts. The repertoire was sequenced with immunoSEQ multiplex PCR; TCRdb's copy has only in-frame clones and lacks some. V, J and clone size are taken as reported in that table, and D and trimming were inferred from the DNA itself. In the table there are more than 70,000 clones, roughly 88% of which are singletons. The V gene lost 3 bases and the J gene lost 2 bases, with 14 bases spanning the gap. Germline CDR1 reads MDHEN; CDR2 reads SYDVKM. The CDR3 sequence is 16 residues long. The V gene is TRBV28, the J gene TRBJ1-5; weak D call: TRBD1 (5 bases). This receptor was obtained from a man aged 50-59 years with active COVID-19. The specimen was peripheral blood. The CDR3 loop reads CASSFAQGYGNQPQHF. For the CDR3, the DNA is TGTGCCAGCAGTTTCGCTCAGGGTTATGGCAATCAGCCCCAGCATTTT.